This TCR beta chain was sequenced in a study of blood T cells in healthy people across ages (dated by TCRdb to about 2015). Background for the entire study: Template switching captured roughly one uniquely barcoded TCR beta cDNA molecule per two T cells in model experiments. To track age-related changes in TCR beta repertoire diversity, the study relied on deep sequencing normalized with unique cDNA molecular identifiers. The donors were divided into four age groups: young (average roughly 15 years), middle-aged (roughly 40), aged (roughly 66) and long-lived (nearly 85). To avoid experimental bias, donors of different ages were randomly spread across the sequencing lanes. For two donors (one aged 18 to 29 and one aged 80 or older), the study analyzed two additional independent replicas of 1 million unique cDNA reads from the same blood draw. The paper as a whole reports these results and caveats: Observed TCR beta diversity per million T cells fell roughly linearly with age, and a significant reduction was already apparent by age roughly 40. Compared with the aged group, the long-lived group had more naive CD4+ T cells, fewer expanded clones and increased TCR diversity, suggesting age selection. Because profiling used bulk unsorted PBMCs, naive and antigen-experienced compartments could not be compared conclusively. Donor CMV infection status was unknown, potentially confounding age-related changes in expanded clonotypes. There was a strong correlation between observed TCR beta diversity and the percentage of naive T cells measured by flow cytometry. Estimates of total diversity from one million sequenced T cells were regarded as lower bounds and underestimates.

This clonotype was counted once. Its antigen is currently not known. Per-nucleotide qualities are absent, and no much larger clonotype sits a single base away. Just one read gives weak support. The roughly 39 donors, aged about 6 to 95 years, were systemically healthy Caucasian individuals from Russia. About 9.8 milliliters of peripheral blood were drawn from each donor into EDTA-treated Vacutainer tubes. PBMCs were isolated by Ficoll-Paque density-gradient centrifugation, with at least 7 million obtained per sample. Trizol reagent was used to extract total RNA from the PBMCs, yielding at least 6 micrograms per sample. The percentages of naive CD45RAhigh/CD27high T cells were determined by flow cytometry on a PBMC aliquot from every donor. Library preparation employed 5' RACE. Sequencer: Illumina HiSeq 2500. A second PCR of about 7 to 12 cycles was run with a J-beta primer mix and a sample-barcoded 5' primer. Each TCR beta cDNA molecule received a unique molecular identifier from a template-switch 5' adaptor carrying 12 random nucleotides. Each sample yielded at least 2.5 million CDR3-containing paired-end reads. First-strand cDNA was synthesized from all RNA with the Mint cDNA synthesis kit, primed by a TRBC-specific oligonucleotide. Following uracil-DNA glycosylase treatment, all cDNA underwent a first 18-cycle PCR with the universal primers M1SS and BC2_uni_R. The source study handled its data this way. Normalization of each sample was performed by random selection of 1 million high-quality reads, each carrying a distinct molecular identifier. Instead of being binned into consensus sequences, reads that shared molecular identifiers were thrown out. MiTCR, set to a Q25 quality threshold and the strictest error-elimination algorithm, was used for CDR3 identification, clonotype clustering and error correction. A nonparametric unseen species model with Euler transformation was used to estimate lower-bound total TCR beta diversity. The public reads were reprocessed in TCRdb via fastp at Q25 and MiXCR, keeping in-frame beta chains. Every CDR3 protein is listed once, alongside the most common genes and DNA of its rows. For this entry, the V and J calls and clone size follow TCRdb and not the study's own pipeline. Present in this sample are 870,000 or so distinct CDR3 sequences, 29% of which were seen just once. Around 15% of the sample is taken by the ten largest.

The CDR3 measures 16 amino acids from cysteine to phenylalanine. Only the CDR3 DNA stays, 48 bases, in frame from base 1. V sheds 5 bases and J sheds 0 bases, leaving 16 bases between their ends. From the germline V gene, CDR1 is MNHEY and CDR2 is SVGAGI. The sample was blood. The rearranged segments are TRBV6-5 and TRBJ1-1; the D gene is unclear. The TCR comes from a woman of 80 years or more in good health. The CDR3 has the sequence CASSPLDSRLNTEAFF. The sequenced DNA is TGTGCCAGCAGTCCCTTGGATTCGCGGTTGAACACTGAAGCTTTCTTT.